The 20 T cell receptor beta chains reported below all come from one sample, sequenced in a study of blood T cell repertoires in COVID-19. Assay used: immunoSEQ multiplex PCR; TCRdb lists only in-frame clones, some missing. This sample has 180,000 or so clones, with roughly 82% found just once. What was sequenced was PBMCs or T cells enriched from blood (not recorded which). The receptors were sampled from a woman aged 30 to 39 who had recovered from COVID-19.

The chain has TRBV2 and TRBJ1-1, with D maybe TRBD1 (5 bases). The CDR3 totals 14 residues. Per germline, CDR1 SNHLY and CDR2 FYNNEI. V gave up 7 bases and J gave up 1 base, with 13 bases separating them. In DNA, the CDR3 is TGTGCCAGCAACCCTAGACAGCAGAACACTGAAGCTTTCTTT. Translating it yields CASNPRQQNTEAFF.

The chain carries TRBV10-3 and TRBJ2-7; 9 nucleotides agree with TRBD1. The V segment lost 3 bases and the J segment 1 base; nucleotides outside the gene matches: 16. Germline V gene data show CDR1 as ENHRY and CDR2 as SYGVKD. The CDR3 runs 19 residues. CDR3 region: CAISDVGRDRASVSYEQYF. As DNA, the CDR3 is TGTGCCATCAGTGACGTGGGCCGGGACAGGGCTTCCGTTTCCTACGAGCAGTACTTC.

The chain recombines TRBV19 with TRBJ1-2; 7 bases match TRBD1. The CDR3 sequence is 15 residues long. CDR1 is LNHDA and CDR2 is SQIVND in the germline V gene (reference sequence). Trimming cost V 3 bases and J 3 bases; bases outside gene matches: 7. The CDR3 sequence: CASSMGQLTYYGYTF. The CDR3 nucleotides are TGTGCCAGTAGTATGGGACAGCTGACTTACTATGGCTACACCTTC.

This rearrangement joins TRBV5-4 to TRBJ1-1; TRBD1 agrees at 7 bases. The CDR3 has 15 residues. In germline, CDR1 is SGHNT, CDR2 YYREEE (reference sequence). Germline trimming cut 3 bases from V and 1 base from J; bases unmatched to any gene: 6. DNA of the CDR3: TGTGCCAGCAGCTCGCTGGGACAGTCGAACACTGAAGCTTTCTTT. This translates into CASSSLGQSNTEAFF. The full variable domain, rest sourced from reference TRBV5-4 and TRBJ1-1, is ETGVTQSPTHLIKTRGQQVTLRCSSQSGHNTVSWYQQALGQGPQFIFQYYREEENGRGNFPPRFSGLQFPNYSSELNVNALELDDSALYLCASSSLGQSNTEAFFGQGTRLTVV.

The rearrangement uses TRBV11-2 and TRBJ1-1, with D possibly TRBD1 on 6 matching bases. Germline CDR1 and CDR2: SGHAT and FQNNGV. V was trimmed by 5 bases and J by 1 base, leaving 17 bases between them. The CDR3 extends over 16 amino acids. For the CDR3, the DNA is TGTGCCAGCAGCCCCAACAGGGTTGGGGCGAACACTGAAGCTTTCTTT. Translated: CASSPNRVGANTEAFF.

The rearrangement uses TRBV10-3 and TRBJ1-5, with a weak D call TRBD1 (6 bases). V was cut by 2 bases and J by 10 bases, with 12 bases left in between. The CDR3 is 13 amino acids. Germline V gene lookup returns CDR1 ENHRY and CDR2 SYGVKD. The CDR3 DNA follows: TGTGCCATCAGTGAGAAGGGGGAAGATCCCCAGCATTTT. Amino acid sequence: CAISEKGEDPQHF.

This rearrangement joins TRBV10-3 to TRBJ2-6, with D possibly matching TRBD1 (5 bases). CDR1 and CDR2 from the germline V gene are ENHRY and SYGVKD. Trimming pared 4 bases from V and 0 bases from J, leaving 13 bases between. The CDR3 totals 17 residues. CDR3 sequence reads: CAISVDRTASGANVLTF. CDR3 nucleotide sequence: TGTGCCATCAGTGTTGACAGAACAGCCTCTGGGGCCAACGTCCTGACTTTC.

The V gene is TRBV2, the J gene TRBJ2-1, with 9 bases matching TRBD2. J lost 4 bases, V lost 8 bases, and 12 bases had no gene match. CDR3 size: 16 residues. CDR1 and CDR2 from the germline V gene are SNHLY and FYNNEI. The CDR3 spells CASVFSSGTIYNEQFF. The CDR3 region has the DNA TGTGCCAGCGTTTTTTCTAGCGGGACCATATACAATGAGCAGTTCTTC.

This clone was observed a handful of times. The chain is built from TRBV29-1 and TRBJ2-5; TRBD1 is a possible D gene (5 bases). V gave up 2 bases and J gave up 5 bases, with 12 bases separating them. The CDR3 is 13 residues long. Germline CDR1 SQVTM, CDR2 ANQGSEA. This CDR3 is CSVERQGGETQYF. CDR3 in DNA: TGCAGCGTTGAAAGGCAGGGCGGTGAGACCCAGTACTTC.

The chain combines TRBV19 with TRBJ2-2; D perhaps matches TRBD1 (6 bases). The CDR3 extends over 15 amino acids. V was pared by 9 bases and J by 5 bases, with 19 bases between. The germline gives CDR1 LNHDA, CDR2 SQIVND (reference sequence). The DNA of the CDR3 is TGTGCCAGCCGTCGCGACCAGGGGAAGACCGGGGAGCTGTTTTTT. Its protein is CASRRDQGKTGELFF.

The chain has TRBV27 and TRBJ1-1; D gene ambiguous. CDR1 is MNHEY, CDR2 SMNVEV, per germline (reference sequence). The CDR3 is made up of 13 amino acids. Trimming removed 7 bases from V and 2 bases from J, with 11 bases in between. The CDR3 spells CASKGTANTEAFF. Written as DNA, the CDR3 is TGTGCCAGCAAAGGAACAGCCAACACTGAAGCTTTCTTT.

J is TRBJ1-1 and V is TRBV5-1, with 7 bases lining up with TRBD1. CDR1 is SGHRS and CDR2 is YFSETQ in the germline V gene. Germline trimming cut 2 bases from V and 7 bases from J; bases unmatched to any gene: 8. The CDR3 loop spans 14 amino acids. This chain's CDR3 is CASSFSGTEIEAFF. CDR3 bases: TGCGCCAGCAGCTTCTCCGGGACAGAAATTGAAGCTTTCTTT. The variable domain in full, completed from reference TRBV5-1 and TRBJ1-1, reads KAGVTQTPRYLIKTRGQQVTLSCSPISGHRSVSWYQQTPGQGLQFLFEYFSETQRNKGNFPGRFSGRQFSNSRSEMNVSTLELGDSALYLCASSFSGTEIEAFFGQGTRLTVV.

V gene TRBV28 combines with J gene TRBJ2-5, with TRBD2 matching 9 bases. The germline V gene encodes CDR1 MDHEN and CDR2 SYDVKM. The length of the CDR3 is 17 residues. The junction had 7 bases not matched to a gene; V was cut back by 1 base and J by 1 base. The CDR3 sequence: CASSLLGAGGPQETQYF. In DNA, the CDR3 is TGTGCCAGCAGTTTATTAGGAGCGGGAGGCCCCCAAGAGACCCAGTACTTC. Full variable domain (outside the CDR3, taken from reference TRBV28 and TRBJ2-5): DVKVTQSSRYLVKRTGEKVFLECVQDMDHENMFWYRQDPGLGLRLIYFSYDVKMKEKGDIPEGYSVSREKKERFSLILESASTNQTSMYLCASSLLGAGGPQETQYFGPGTRLLVL.

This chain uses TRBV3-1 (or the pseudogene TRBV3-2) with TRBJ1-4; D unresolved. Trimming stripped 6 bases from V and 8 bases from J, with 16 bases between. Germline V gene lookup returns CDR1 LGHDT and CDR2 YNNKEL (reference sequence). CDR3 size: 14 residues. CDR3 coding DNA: TGTGCCAGCAGTCCGACCGGGGATGGGGAAAAACTGTTTTTT. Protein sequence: CASSPTGDGEKLFF.

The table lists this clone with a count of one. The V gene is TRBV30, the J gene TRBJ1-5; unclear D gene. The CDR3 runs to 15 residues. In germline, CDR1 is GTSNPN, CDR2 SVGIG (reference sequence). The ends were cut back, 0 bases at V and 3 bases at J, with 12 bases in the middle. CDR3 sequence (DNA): TGTGCCTGGAGTGTACCAGGTGGTTACAATCAGCCCCAGCATTTT. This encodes CAWSVPGGYNQPQHF.

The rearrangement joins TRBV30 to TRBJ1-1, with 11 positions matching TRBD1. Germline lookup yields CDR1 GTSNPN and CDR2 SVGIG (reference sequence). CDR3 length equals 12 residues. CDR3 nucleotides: TGTGCTGGGACAGGGGGAAGCACTGAAGCTTTCTTT. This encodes CAGTGGSTEAFF.

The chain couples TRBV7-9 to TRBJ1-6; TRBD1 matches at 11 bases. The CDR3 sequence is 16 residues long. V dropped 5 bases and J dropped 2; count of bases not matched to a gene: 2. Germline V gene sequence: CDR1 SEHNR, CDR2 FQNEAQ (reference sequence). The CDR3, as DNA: TGTGCCAGCAGCCCGGACAGGGGGCCCTATAATTCACCCCTCCACTTT. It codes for CASSPDRGPYNSPLHF.

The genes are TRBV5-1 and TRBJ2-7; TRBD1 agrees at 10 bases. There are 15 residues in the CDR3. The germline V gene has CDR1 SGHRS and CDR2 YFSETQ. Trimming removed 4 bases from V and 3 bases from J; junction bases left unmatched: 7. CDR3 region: CASSHSGQGNYEQYF. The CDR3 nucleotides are TGCGCCAGCAGCCACTCGGGACAGGGGAACTACGAGCAGTACTTC.

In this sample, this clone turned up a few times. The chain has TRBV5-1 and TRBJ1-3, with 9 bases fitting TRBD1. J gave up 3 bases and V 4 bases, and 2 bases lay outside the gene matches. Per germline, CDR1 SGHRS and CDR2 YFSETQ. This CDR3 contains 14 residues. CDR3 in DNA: TGCGCCAGCAGCGAGGGACAGGGTGGAAACACCATATATTTT. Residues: CASSEGQGGNTIYF.

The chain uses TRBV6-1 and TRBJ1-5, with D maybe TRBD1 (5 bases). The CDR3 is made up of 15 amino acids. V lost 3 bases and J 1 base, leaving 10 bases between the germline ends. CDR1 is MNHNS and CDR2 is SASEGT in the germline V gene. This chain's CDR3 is CASSDKGLSNQPQHF. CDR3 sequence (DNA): TGTGCCAGCAGTGATAAGGGGTTAAGCAATCAGCCCCAGCATTTT.